This T cell receptor beta chain was recovered during a study of vaccination effects on CD4 cells after COVID-19. As for the study in general: Either the mRNA-1273 or the BNT162b2 vaccine was given to participants as two doses.

With regard to this clone: What it binds is unknown.

V was trimmed by 1 base and J by 10 bases, leaving 17 bases between them. CDR1 is MGHRA and CDR2 is YSYEKL in the germline V gene. CDR3 length equals 15 residues. The ViraFEST assay expanded antigen-specific CD4+ T cells with viral peptide pools before sequencing. Following culture for ten to eleven days, CD4+ T cells were isolated. Infection dated between March and December 2020, before the Alpha, Beta and Delta variants reached the United States. The table came from immunoSEQ multiplex PCR; TCRdb's copy has only in-frame clones and leaves some out. The sample includes approximately 38,000 clones, roughly 73% of them seen just once.

The receptor was derived from a human donor who had a prior SARS-CoV-2 infection. Sequenced here: CD4+ T cells from PBMCs cultured with a peptide pool, sampled before COVID-19 vaccination. The chain is built from TRBV4-1 and TRBJ2-1; no clear D gene. CDR3: CASSQGTLGSGEQFF. The CDR3 DNA sequence: TGCGCCAGCAGCCAAGGAACTCTGGGGTCTGGGGAGCAGTTCTTC.